This T cell receptor beta chain was captured by sequencing in a study of blood T cell repertoires in COVID-19. About the study: The origin of the acute and convalescent COVID-19 samples was the United States, Italy and Spain.

Method: immunoSEQ multiplex PCR; TCRdb's copy keeps in-frame clones and lacks some. The sample lists approximately 250,000 clones, about nine tenths occurring once. Assignments of participants to cohorts depended upon their own reported clinical history. CDR1 and CDR2 (germline): SNHLY, FYNNEI. V lost 5 bases and J lost 4, with 17 bases in between. This CDR3 is built from 15 residues. The chain uses TRBV2 and TRBJ1-1; TRBD1 is a possible D gene (5 bases). Material: PBMCs or T cells enriched from blood (not recorded which). This clonotype originated in a woman aged 40 to 50 with acute COVID-19. Here the CDR3 reads CASSSQGKSVTEAFF. The CDR3 DNA is TGTGCCAGCAGTTCCCAGGGAAAATCGGTCACTGAAGCTTTCTTT.